This T cell receptor beta chain came from a study of T cell responses to AZD1222 COVID-19 vaccine. Study-wide results and caveats: Donors skewed white British and female; clonal diversity was possibly underestimated. Spike-spanning, vaccine-associated CD4 TCRs were dominant at 160-218 and 743-854.

The CDR3 is 14 residues long. V lost 4 bases, J lost 2 bases, and 8 bases lay in between. In germline, CDR1 is SGHVS, CDR2 FQNEAQ. As to this clone: As yet, its antigen is unknown.

The protocol was immunoSEQ multiplex PCR, while the TCRdb copy is restricted to in-frame clones and leaves out a portion. Among 150,000 to 200,000 clones, 85% to 95% were seen once, and the ten largest hold roughly 0.9%. The V gene is TRBV7-8, the J gene TRBJ2-2; D call uncertain. The receptor was isolated from an adult in good health. The sample was peripheral blood, taken on day 0 of AZD1222 vaccination. CDR3 sequence (DNA): TGTGCCAGCAGCTACACAGTTAACACCGGGGAGCTGTTTTTT. This codes for CASSYTVNTGELFF.